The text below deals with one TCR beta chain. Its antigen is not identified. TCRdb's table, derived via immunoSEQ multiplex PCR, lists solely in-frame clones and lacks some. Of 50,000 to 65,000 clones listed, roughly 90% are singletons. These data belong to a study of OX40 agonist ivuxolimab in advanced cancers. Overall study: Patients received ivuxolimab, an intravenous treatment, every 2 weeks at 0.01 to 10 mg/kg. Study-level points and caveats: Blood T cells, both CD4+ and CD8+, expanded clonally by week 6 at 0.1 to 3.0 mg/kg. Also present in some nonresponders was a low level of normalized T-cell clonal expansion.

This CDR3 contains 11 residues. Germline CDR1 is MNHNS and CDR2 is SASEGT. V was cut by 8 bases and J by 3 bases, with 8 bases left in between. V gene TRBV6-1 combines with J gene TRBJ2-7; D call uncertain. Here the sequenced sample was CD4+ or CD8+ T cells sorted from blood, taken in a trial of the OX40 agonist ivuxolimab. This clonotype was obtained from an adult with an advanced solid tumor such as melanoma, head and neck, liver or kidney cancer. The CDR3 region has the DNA TGTGCCAGCTCCGTGAGCTACGAGCAGTACTTC. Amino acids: CASSVSYEQYF.